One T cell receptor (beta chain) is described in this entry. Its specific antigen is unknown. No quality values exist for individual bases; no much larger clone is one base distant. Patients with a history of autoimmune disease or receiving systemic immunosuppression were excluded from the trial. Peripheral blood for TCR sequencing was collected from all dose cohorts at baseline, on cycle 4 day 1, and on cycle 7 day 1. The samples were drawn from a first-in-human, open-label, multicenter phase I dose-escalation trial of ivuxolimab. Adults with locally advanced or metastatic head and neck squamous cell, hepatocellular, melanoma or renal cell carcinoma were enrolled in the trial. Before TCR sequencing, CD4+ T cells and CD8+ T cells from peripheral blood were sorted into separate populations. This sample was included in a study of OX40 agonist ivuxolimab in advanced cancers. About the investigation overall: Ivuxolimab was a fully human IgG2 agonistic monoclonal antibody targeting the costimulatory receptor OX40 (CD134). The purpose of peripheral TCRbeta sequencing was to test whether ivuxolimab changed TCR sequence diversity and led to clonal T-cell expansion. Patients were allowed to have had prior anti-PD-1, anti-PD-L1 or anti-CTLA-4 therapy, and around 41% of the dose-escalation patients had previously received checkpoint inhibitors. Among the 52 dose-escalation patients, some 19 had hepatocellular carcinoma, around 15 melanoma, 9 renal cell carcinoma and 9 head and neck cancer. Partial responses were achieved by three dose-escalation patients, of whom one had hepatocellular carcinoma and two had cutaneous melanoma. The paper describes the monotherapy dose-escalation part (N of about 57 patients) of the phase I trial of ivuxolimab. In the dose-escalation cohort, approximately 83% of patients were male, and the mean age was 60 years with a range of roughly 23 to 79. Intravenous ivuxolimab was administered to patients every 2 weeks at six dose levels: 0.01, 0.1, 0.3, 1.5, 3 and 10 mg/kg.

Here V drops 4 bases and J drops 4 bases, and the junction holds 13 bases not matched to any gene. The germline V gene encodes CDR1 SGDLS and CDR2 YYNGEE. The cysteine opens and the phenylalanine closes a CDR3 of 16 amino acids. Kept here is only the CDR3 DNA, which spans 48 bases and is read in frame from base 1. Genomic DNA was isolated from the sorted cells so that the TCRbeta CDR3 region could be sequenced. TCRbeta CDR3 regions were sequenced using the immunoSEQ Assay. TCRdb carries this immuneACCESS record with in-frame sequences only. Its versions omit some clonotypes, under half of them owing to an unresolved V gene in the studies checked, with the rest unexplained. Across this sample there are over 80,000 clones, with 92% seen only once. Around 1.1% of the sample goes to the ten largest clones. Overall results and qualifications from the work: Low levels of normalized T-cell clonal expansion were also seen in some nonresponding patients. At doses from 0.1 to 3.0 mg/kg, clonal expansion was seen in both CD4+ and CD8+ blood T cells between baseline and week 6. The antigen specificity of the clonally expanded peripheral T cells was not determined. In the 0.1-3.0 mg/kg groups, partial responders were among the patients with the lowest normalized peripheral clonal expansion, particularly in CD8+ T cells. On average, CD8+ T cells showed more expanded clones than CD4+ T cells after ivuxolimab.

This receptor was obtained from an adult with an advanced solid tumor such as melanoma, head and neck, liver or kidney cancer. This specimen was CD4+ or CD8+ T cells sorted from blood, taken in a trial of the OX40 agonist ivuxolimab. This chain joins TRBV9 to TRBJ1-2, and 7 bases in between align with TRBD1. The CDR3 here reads CASSPRPGTEGYGYTF. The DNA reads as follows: TGTGCCAGCAGCCCGCGGCCCGGGACAGAGGGCTATGGCTACACCTTC.